There are many counts of the clone carrying this T cell receptor beta chain. Its antigen is still unknown. Using RNA transcripts as the source, TCR beta CDR3 regions were amplified. An initial round of RT-PCR targeting the TCR CDR3 relied on the HTBI primer set. Via MiXCR, TCRdb re-called the multiplex PCR reads, giving one row per CDR3 protein. The data hold around 530,000 distinct CDR3 sequences, with approximately 17% observed a single time. V was trimmed by 0 bases and J by 2 bases, leaving 11 bases between them. The CDR3 spans 16 residues. Germline V gives CDR1 MNHEY, CDR2 SVGEGT. This specimen comes from a study of T cells in Graves' hyperthyroidism and ophthalmopathy. Turning to the study itself: Peripheral blood samples were taken at initial diagnosis, prior to any treatment.

The authors obtained PBMCs from over 8.5 ml of fresh peripheral blood. Study-level findings and limits: Most thyroid clonotypes expanded above 0.001 appeared in blood too. Stable hyperthyroidism was separated from ophthalmopathy by a model based on 13 V-J features.

Sequenced: blood. The chain joins TRBV6-2 or TRBV6-3 to TRBJ1-3; no firm D call. The source is a young woman with Graves' ophthalmopathy. CDR3 DNA: TGTGCCAGCAGTTACTCGATGGCAGCTACTGGAAACACCATATATTTT. Translated: CASSYSMAATGNTIYF.